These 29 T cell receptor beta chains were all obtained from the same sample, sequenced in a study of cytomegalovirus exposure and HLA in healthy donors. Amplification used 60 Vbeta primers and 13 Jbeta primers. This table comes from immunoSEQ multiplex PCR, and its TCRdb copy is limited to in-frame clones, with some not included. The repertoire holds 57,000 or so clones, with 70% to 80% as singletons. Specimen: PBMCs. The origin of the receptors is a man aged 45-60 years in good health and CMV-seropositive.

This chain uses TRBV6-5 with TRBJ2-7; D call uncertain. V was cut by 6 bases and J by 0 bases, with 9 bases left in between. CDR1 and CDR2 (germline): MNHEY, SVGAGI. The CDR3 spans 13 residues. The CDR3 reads CASRVAASYEQYF. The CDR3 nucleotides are TGTGCCAGCAGGGTAGCAGCCTCCTACGAGCAGTACTTC.

The CDR3 DNA sequence: TGTGCCACCAGCAGGCAGGGGCTCCCTGAAGCTTTCTTT. Translating gives CATSRQGLPEAFF. The V and J genes are TRBV15 and TRBJ1-1; a weak D match, TRBD1 (6 bases). V gave up 3 bases and J gave up 6 bases, with 11 bases separating them. The CDR3 is made up of 13 amino acids. Looked up from germline, CDR1 is LNHNV and CDR2 is YYDKDF (reference sequence).

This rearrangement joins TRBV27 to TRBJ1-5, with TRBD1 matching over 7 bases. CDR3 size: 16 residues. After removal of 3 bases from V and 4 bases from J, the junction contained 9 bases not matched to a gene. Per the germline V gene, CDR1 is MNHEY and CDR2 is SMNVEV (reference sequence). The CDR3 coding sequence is TGTGCCAGCAGTTTCCTTACAGGGGTCTTTAATCAGCCCCAGCATTTT. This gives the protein CASSFLTGVFNQPQHF.

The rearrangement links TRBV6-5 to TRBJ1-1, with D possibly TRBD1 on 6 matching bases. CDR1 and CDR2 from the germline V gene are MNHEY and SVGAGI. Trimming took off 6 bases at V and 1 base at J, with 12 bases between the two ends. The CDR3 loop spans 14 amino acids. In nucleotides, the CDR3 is TGTGCCAGCAGCCGACAGGAAAAGAACACTGAAGCTTTCTTT. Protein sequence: CASSRQEKNTEAFF.

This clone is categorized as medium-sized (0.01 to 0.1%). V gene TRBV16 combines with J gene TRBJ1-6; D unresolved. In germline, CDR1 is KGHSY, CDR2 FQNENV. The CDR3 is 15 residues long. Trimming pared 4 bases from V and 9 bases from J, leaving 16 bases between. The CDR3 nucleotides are TGTGCCAGCAGCCCTGATCGTCCCATTAGTTCACCCCTCCACTTT. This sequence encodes CASSPDRPISSPLHF.

This CDR3 reads CASSLRRLDTQYF. CDR3 DNA: TGTGCCAGCAGCTTAAGGCGGCTAGATACGCAGTATTTT. The chain combines TRBV7-9 with TRBJ2-3; D not certain. V was pared by 2 bases and J by 5 bases, with 8 bases between. Germline V gene lookup returns CDR1 SEHNR and CDR2 FQNEAQ (reference sequence). The CDR3 is 13 amino acids.

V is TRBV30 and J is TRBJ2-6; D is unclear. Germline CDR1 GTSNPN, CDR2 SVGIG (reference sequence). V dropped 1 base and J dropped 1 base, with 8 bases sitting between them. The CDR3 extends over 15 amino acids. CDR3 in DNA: TGTGCCTGGAGTGCCCTTTCGTCTGGGGCCAACGTCCTGACTTTC. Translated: CAWSALSSGANVLTF.

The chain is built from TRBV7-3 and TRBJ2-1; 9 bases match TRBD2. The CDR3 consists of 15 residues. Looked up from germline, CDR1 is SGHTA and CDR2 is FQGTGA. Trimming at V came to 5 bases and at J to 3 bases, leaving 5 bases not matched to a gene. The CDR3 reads CASSPSGDYYNEQFF. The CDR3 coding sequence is TGTGCCAGCAGCCCTAGCGGGGACTACTACAATGAGCAGTTCTTC.

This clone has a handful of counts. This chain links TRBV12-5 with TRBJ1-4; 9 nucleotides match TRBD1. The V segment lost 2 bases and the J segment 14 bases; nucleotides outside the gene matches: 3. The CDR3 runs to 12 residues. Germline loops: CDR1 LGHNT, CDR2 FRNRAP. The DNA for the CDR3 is TGTGCTAGTGGTTTGACAGGGGGCCGGCTGTTTTTT. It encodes CASGLTGGRLFF.

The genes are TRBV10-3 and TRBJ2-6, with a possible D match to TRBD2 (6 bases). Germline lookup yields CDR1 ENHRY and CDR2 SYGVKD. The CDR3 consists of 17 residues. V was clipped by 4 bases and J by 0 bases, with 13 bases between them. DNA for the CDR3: TGTGCCATCAGTGGCCAGACTAGTAACTCTGGGGCCAACGTCCTGACTTTC. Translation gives CAISGQTSNSGANVLTF.

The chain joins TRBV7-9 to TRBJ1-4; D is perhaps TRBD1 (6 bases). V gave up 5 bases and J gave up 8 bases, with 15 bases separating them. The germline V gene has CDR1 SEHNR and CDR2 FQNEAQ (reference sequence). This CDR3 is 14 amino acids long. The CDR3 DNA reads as TGTGCCAGCAGCAAGGTGGGAGGGGGGGAAAAACTGTTTTTT. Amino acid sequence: CASSKVGGGEKLFF.

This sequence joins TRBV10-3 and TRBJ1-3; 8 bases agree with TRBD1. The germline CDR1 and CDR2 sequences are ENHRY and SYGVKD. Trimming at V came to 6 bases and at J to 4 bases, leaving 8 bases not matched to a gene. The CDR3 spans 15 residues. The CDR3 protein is CAISSGQGFGNTIYF. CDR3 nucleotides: TGTGCCATCAGCTCCGGACAGGGCTTCGGAAACACCATATATTTT.

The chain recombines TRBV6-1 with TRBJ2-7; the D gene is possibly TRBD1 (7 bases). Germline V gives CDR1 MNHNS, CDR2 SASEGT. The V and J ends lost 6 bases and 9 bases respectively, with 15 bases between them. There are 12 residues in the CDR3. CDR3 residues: CASRGGQAWQYF. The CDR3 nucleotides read TGTGCCAGCAGGGGAGGACAGGCTTGGCAGTACTTC.

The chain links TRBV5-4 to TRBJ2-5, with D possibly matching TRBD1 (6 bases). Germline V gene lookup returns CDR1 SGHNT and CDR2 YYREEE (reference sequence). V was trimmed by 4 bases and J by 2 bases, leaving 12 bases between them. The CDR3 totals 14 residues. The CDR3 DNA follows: TGTGCCAGCAGCCCGGGGACAAGACAAGAGACCCAGTACTTC. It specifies CASSPGTRQETQYF.

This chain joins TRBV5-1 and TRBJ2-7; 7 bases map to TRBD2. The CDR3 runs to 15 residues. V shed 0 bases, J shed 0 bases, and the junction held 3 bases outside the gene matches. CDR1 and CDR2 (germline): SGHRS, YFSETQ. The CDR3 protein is CASSLDGGSSYEQYF. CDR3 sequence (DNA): TGCGCCAGCAGCTTGGATGGCGGGAGCTCCTACGAGCAGTACTTC. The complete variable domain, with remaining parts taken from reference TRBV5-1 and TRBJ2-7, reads KAGVTQTPRYLIKTRGQQVTLSCSPISGHRSVSWYQQTPGQGLQFLFEYFSETQRNKGNFPGRFSGRQFSNSRSEMNVSTLELGDSALYLCASSLDGGSSYEQYFGPGTRLTVT.

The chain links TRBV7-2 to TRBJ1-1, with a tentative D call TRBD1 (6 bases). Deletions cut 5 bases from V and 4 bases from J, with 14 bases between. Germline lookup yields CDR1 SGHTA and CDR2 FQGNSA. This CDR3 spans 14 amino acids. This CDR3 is CASSRGDISTEAFF. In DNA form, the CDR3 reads TGTGCCAGCAGCCGGGGGGACATTTCCACTGAAGCTTTCTTT.

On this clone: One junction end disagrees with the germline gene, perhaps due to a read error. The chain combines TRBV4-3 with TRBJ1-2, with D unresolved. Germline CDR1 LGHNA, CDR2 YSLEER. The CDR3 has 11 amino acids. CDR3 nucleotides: TGCGCCAGCAGCCAAGACCGCAGGTACGCCTTC. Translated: CASSQDRRYAF.

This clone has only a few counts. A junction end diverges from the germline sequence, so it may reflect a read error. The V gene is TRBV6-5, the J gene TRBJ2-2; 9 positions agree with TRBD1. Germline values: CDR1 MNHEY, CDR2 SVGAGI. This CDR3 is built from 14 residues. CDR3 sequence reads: CASSRQGVTGQLFF. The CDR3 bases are TGTGCCAGCAGCCGACAGGGGGTGACCGGGCAGCTGTTTTTT.

DNA for the CDR3: TGTGCCAGCAGCTTAGGGGTCCTAGCGGGGGTCCAGAGGGAGCAGTTCTTC. This gives the protein CASSLGVLAGVQREQFF. This chain connects TRBV7-2 to TRBJ2-1; TRBD2 matches 10 bases. V shed 1 base and J 10 bases; nucleotides not matched to a gene: 13. The germline V gene encodes CDR1 SGHTA and CDR2 FQGNSA. This CDR3 is built from 17 residues.

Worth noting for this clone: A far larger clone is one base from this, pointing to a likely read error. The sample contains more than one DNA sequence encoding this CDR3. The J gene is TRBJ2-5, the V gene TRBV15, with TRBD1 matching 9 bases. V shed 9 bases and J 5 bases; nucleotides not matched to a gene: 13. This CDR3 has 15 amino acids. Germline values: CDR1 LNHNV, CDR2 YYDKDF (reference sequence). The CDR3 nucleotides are TGTGCCACAAGTTTACAGGGGGCGCCTGGGGAGACCCAGTACTTC. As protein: CATSLQGAPGETQYF.

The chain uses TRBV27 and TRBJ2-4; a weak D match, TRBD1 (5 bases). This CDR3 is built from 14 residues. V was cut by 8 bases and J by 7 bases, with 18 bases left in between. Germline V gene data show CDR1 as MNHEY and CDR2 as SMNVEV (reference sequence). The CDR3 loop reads CASRHSGRVNIQYF. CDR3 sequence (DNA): TGTGCCAGCCGTCACTCGGGCAGGGTTAACATTCAGTACTTC.

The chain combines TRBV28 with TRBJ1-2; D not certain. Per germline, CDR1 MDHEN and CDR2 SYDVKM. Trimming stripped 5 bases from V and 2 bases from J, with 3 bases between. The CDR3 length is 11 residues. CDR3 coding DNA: TGTGCCAGCAGTCCAAACTATGGCTACACCTTC. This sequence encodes CASSPNYGYTF.

CDR3 region: CASLAGGPGDTQYF. The CDR3 bases are TGTGCCAGCCTAGCGGGAGGGCCGGGGGATACGCAGTATTTT. The V call is TRBV27, the J call TRBJ2-3; TRBD2 aligns across 12 bases. Trimming removed 8 bases from V and 6 bases from J; junction bases left unmatched: 6. The length of the CDR3 is 14 residues. In germline, CDR1 is MNHEY, CDR2 SMNVEV (reference sequence).

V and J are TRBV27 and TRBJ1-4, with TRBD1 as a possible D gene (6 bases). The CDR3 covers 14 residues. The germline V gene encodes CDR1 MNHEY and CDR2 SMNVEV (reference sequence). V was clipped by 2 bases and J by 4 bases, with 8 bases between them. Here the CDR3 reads CASSLTGFNEKLFF. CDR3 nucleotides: TGTGCCAGCAGTTTAACAGGGTTTAATGAAAAACTGTTTTTT.

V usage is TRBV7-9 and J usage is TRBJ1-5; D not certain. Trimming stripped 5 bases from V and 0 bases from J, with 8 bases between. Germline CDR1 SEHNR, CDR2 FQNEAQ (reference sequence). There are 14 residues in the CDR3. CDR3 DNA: TGTGCCAGCAGCCCCGGCGGTAGCAATCAGCCCCAGCATTTT. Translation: CASSPGGSNQPQHF.

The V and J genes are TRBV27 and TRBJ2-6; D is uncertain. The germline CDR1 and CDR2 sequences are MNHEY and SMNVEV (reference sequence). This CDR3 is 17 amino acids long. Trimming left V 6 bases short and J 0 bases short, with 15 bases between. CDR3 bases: TGTGCCAGCAGCAAACTCCAAAAATACTCTGGGGCCAACGTCCTGACTTTC. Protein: CASSKLQKYSGANVLTF.

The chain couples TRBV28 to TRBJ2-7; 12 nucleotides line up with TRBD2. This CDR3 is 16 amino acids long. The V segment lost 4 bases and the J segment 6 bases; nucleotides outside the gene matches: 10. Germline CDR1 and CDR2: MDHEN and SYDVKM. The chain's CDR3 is CASSSPRTSGKGEQYF. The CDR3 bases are TGTGCCAGCAGTTCCCCGAGGACTAGCGGGAAGGGCGAGCAGTACTTC. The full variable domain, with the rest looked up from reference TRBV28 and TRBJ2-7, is DVKVTQSSRYLVKRTGEKVFLECVQDMDHENMFWYRQDPGLGLRLIYFSYDVKMKEKGDIPEGYSVSREKKERFSLILESASTNQTSMYLCASSSPRTSGKGEQYFGPGTRLTVT.

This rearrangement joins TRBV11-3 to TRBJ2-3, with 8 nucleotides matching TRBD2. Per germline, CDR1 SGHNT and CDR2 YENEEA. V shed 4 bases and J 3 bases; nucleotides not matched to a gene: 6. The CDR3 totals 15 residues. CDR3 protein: CASSSGGGATDTQYF. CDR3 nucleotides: TGTGCCAGCAGCTCCGGGGGGGGTGCGACAGATACGCAGTATTTT.

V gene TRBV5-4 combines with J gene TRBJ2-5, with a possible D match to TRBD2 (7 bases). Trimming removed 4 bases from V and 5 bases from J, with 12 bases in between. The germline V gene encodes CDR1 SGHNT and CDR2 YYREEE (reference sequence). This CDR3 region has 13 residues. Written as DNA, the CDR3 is TGTGCCAGCAGCCGAGGGGGGGCGGAGACCCAGTACTTC. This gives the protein CASSRGGAETQYF.